The sample holds one count of the clone carrying this T cell receptor (beta chain). Its antigen is not known. This entry is derived from a study of CD8 T cells in ankylosing spondylitis. Study-wide points: Characteristic of ankylosing spondylitis blood, it appeared, was a TCR beta motif comprising about eight highly homologous variants. Clones tied to disease were said to be significantly enriched in matched ankylosing spondylitis synovial fluid. In synovial fluid and blood from reactive arthritis, some motif variants were previously reported. Relatively rare in peripheral blood, disease-linked clones were also CD8+.

Scientists made TCR beta libraries using quantitative 5'-RACE with molecular barcodes. TCRdb re-derived calls from the 5' RACE reads in MiXCR, one entry per CDR3 protein. This table has roughly 440,000 distinct CDR3 sequences, 17% appearing once. CDR1 and CDR2 from the germline V gene are SGHTA and FQGTGA. The CDR3 runs 15 residues. V shed 4 bases and J shed 7 bases, with 14 bases lying between them. Sequenced sample: blood, either unsorted or a sorted T cell fraction (not recorded which). The rearrangement joins TRBV7-3 to TRBJ1-6; D not resolved. This TCR was recovered from a male donor with ankylosing spondylitis. The CDR3 here is CASSSTGVWNSPLHF. The CDR3 DNA is TGTGCCAGCAGCTCGACCGGGGTCTGGAATTCACCCCTCCACTTT.